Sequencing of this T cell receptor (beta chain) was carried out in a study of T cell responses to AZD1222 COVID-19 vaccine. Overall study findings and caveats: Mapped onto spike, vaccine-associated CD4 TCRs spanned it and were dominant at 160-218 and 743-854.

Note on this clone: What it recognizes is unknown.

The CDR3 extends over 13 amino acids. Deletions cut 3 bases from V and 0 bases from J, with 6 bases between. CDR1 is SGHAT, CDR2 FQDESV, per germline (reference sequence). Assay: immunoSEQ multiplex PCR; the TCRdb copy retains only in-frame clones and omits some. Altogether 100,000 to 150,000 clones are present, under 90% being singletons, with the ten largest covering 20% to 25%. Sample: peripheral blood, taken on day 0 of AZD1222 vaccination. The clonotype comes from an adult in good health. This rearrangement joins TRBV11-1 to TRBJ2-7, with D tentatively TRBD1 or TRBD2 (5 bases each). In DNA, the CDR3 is TGTGCCAGCAGCTTCGGGGCCTCCTACGAGCAGTACTTC. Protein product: CASSFGASYEQYF.